This note documents a single T cell receptor beta chain sequence. Its target is not known. CDR1 SQVTM and CDR2 ANQGSEA come from the germline V gene. CDR3 length: 12 residues. The V end lost 8 bases, the J end lost 5 bases, and 15 bases lay between the germline ends. TCRdb reprocessed the 5' RACE reads with MiXCR, giving one entry per CDR3 protein. The table shows around 340,000 distinct CDR3 sequences, with more than 15% occurring only once. This record comes from a study of T-cell memory formation after mild COVID-19. Overall study: Largely donor-specific TCR clusters were found.

Study conclusions and caveats: Clones contracting across day 15 to 85 had a balanced CD4/CD8 profile; later expanding clones leaned CD4+.

The receptor was isolated from a man aged 18-30 years who had mild COVID-19 (a few samples of this study predate the infection). Cell type and time point are not known. The sequencing input was PBMCs or a T cell subset sorted from them (not recorded which). V gene TRBV29-1 combines with J gene TRBJ2-5; D might be TRBD1 or TRBD2, each matching 6 bases. DNA for the CDR3: TGCAGCTCGGGCGGGACATTGGAGACCCAGTACTTC. This translates into CSSGGTLETQYF.